This T cell receptor beta chain was sequenced in a study of shared clonotypes between healthy human individuals. Study background: A couple of women and a few men aged 18 to 49 made up the donors. Study findings and constraints: Clonotypes shared by all four sorted-subset donors had higher generation probabilities than non-shared clonotypes. Naive CD4 clonotypes were shared across a handful of donors at about 5%. Larger estimated richness was generally seen in naive subsets than in memory subsets.

Details on this clone: What it recognizes is unknown.

The CDR3 length is 15 residues. Trimming cost V 4 bases and J 0 bases, with 10 bases left between them. Germline V CDR1 and CDR2: MNHNY, SVGAGI (reference sequence). The assay was immunoSEQ multiplex PCR, and TCRdb's table has in-frame clones only and misses some. Here the sample spans under 600,000 clones, roughly 97% being singletons. The receptor was isolated from a woman aged 25 to 39 in good health. The V gene is TRBV6-6, the J gene TRBJ1-5; no definite D call. The sample taken for sequencing was naive CD4+ T cells sorted from blood. The subset is: CD45RA+ positively selected. The chain's CDR3 is CASSFEPTSNQPQHF. Written as DNA, the CDR3 is TGTGCCAGCAGTTTTGAGCCGACTAGCAATCAGCCCCAGCATTTT.